These T cell receptor beta chains were read from a single sample in a study of blood T cell repertoires in COVID-19. Only in-frame clones appear in the TCRdb table, and some are missing; sequencing was by immunoSEQ multiplex PCR. The sample carries fewer than 90,000 clones, almost 85% recorded once. Material: peripheral blood. The receptors here all came from a man in his 70s with acute or convalescent COVID-19. CDR3s include the opening cysteine and the closing phenylalanine or tryptophan. The D gene is left open where the match is weak. Part of the rows lack a size; the others show once, few, many or a class for expanded clones.

cdr3_aa | cdr3_nt | v_call | clone_size | d_call | j_call
CASSPEGRSSYEQYF | TGCGCCAGCAGCCCTGAGGGAAGGAGCTCCTACGAGCAGTACTTC | TRBV5-1 | - | - | TRBJ2-7
CASILAGGLPNEQFF | TGTGCCAGCATCCTAGCGGGAGGGCTCCCCAATGAGCAGTTCTTC | TRBV6-5 | - | TRBD2 | TRBJ2-1
CASSALAGDEQFF | TGCGCCAGCAGTGCGTTAGCGGGAGATGAGCAGTTCTTC | TRBV10-1 | - | TRBD2 | TRBJ2-1
CAISMGLTRNTEAFF | TGTGCCATCAGTATGGGACTGACGAGGAACACTGAAGCTTTCTTT | TRBV10-3 | - | - | TRBJ1-1
CASSQPGWVTSYEQYF | TGTGCCAGCAGCCAACCGGGATGGGTAACCTCCTACGAGCAGTACTTC | TRBV11-2 | - | - | TRBJ2-7
CASSLGGTNEKLFF | TGTGCCAGCAGTTTGGGGGGGACTAATGAAAAACTGTTTTTT | TRBV28 | - | - | TRBJ1-4
CASSQTSGGALDTQYF | TGTGCCAGCAGCCAGACTAGCGGGGGGGCCTTGGATACGCAGTATTTT | TRBV5-4 | once | TRBD2 | TRBJ2-3
CASSQPRTSGGARGSYNEQFF | TGTGCCAGCAGCCAACCCCGGACTAGCGGGGGGGCAAGAGGCTCCTACAATGAGCAGTTCTTC | TRBV2 | - | TRBD2 | TRBJ2-1
CSARRQLEAFF | TGCAGTGCTAGGAGACAGCTTGAAGCTTTCTTT | TRBV20-1 | - | - | TRBJ1-1
CATSGLAGGHGTQYF | TGTGCCACCAGTGGTTTAGCGGGAGGGCATGGTACGCAGTATTTT | TRBV24-1 | once | TRBD2 | TRBJ2-3
CASSLSRSRADEGYTF | TGTGCCAGCAGCTTATCAAGGAGCAGGGCGGACGAAGGCTACACCTTC | TRBV7-9 | - | - | TRBJ1-2
CASSATGVGEAFF | TGTGCCAGCAGCGCAACAGGGGTAGGGGAAGCTTTCTTT | TRBV7-2 | - | TRBD1 | TRBJ1-1
CASSLGEGPGEQYF | TGTGCCAGCAGCCTAGGGGAGGGGCCGGGGGAGCAGTACTTC | TRBV9 | - | TRBD2 | TRBJ2-7
CASSGKTVRGEKLFF | TGTGCCAGCAGTGGAAAGACAGTAAGAGGTGAAAAACTGTTTTTT | TRBV2 | - | - | TRBJ1-4
CASSATGGAYNEQFF | TGCGCCAGCAGCGCGACAGGGGGCGCCTACAATGAGCAGTTCTTC | TRBV5-1 | once | TRBD1 | TRBJ2-1
CASSSDRRSYNEQFF | TGTGCCAGCAGCTCCGACAGGCGCTCCTACAATGAGCAGTTCTTC | TRBV7-8 | once | - | TRBJ2-1